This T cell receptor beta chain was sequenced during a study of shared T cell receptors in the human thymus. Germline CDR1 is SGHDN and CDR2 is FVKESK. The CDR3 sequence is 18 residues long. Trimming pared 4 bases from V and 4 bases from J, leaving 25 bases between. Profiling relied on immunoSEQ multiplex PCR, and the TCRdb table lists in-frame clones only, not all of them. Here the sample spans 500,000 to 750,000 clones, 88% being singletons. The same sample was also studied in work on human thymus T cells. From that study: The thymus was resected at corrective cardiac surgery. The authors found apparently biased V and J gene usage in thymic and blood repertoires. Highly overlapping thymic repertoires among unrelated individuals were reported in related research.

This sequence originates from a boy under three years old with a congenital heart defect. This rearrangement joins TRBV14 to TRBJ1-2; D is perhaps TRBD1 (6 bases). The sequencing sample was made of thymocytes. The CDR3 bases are TGTGCCAGCAGCCCCCTAGGGGGGGGTGCAGGAGGATCCTATGGCTACACCTTC. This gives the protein CASSPLGGGAGGSYGYTF.